Listed here is a single T cell receptor (beta chain). The data were obtained in a study of blood T cell repertoires in COVID-19. V lost 3 bases, J lost 1 base, and 9 bases lay in between. The CDR3 is made up of 14 amino acids. Germline V lookup: CDR1 ENHRY, CDR2 SYGVKD. Measured with immunoSEQ multiplex PCR; TCRdb has only the in-frame clones, and not every one. The sample has a few hundred thousand clones; roughly 90% are singletons. This rearrangement joins TRBV10-3 to TRBJ1-2, with D perhaps matching TRBD1 (5 bases). The sample consisted of peripheral blood. This TCR came from a woman between 40 and 55 years old who had recovered from COVID-19. The CDR3 is CAISEGQFNYGYTF. The CDR3 region has the DNA TGTGCCATCAGTGAAGGACAATTTAACTATGGCTACACCTTC.